The source of this TCR beta chain is a study of shared clonotypes between healthy human individuals (dated by TCRdb to the early 2020s). Study-level background: A few men and a couple of women, aged 18 to 49 years, made up the cohort. Different laboratories and diverse techniques were used to prepare libraries and sequence TCR repertoires, to increase sequencing depth and limit assay-specific biases. To estimate repertoire size and how much clonotypes are shared between individuals, the study performed deep sequencing of blood TCR repertoires from roughly five healthy adults. For each donor, CD4 naive and CD4 memory were each run on three plates, CD8 naive on two plates, and CD8 memory on one plate. Each donor's leukapheresis produced roughly between about 0.85 and 10 billion PBMCs.

CD8 naive samples consisted of CD45RO-negative cells that were positively selected for CCR7, yielding a CD45RA+CCR7+ population without TemRA cells. The donors were healthy, HIV-negative adults who had no recently reported acute infections or vaccinations. Every donor was a Caucasian adult residing in Nashville, Tennessee, USA. Blood was collected by leukapheresis, and PBMCs were isolated by Ficoll-Histopaque density gradient centrifugation and then cryopreserved in liquid nitrogen vapor phase. Analytical flow cytometry was used to check the purity and quantity of each magnetically sorted T cell population. Genomic DNA was isolated from every sorted fraction and measured by UV absorbance on a Nanodrop 2000c. TCR CDR3 regions were amplified from genomic DNA by multiplex PCR using the deep immunoSEQ assay. Extracted genomic DNA from each cell subset was distributed evenly across all wells of several immunoSEQ 96-well plates, and each plate was treated as a replicate. For sorted subsets, each replicate PCR was loaded with 150 to 250 ng genomic DNA, equivalent to 30,000 or so T cell genomes. The purified libraries were quantified using a Qubit 3.0 fluorometer, sized with a Bioanalyzer 2100, and then quantified again using the KAPA Library Quantification kit. Every immunoSEQ 96-well plate was sequenced on a dedicated single-read 150-cycle Illumina NextSeq 550 flow cell. For the original study's pipeline: Because only junctional sequences without quality scores were contained in the immunoSEQ output, filtering matching that applied to full-length reads could not be performed. To assign V/J genes and CDR3, sequences were annotated using PyIR, a Python wrapper for IgBLAST v1.9, with IMGT germline references. Reads were removed for weak V/J assignments (E-value above 1e-6), missing CDR3, stop codons, out-of-frame junctions, or ambiguous translated residues. V3J clonotypes were defined as sequences sharing an identical inferred V gene, J gene, and CDR3 amino acid sequence. The percentage overlap between two repertoires was calculated by dividing the number of shared unique clonotypes by the size of the smaller repertoire. Repertoire richness was assessed with RTK rarefaction, the Chao1 estimator, and Recon v2.1 estimates of unobserved clonotypes. For all TCRbeta clonotypes obtained by the gDNA method from a few donors, generation probabilities were computed with OLGA. The table was pulled from immuneACCESS by TCRdb, which kept in-frame rearrangements only. Such tables lose some clones; where checked, under half of the loss comes from unresolved V genes, and the rest has no known cause. V and J calls and clone size are given by that table; D and trimming were obtained from the DNA. This sample lists approximately 720,000 clones; 92% were detected once. 24% of the sample rests with the top ten.

V and J are truncated by 5 bases and 2 bases respectively, leaving an intervening sequence of 10 bases. CDR1 and CDR2, per the germline V gene (reference sequence), are LNHDA and SQIVND. There are 14 amino acids in the CDR3, from cysteine to phenylalanine inclusive. The retained sequence is limited to the CDR3, 42 bases, with the frame set at the first base. This clone was found a few times. Its cognate antigen has yet to be identified. No per-base quality is available; no much larger clone lies one base away. Overall study results and their limits: Larger estimated clonotype richness was generally found for naive subsets than for memory subsets. Rarefaction of sorted-subset datasets indicated incomplete sequencing despite the large sequencing depth. Sampling was restricted to blood, and TCR repertoires in tissue are likely to differ from TCR repertoires in blood. Pairwise subsampling indicated that sequencing depth was expected to affect the degree of clonotype sharing among donors. Higher generation probabilities were observed for clonotypes shared by all four sorted-subset donors than for non-shared clonotypes. Sharing across a few donors was observed for around 5% of naive CD4, under 4% of naive CD8, 2% to 2.5% of memory CD4, and roughly 0.4% of memory CD8 clonotypes. The small number of donors limited the genetic and exposure-history diversity represented.

This receptor was identified in a man aged 25 to 45 in good health. The chain uses TRBV19 and TRBJ1-5, with no confidently assigned D gene. Sequences were obtained from naive CD8+ T cells sorted from blood. This sample's cell subset or site label indicates: CD45RA+CCR7+. The CDR3 sequence is CASSLVSGNQPQHF. The base sequence is TGTGCCAGTAGTCTGGTTAGTGGCAATCAGCCCCAGCATTTT.